This TCR beta chain was identified during a study of patients and donors after allogeneic stem cell transplantation. TCRdb reprocessed the RT-PCR reads with MiXCR, giving one entry per CDR3 protein. Among about a million distinct CDR3 sequences listed, roughly 17% were seen once. Looked up from germline, CDR1 is SGDLS and CDR2 is YYNGEE. The CDR3 contains 17 residues. Trimming cost V 7 bases and J 4 bases; bases outside gene matches: 12. The sequence was collected from a human donor who was either an allogeneic HSCT recipient or a stem cell or donor lymphocyte infusion donor (not recorded which). It is not recorded whose cells these are; they may come from a transplant donor. The sample taken for sequencing was blood, either unsorted or a sorted T cell fraction (not recorded which). This chain joins TRBV9 and TRBJ2-2; 11 bases map to TRBD2. The CDR3 coding sequence is TGTGCCAGCTCCTCTCATAGCGGGGGGGCCTTCACCGGGGAGCTGTTTTTT. It is translated as CASSSHSGGAFTGELFF.